The count of the clone carrying this T cell receptor beta chain is one. As yet, its antigen is unknown. This sample includes further DNA sequences coding for the same CDR3. Assay used: immunoSEQ multiplex PCR; TCRdb lists only in-frame clones, some missing. Of some 2,000,000 clones listed, just under 95% were seen once; the top ten hold 0.85% to 1.3%. The data derive from a study of shared clonotypes between healthy human individuals. Study-level results: Larger richness was generally estimated for naive than memory subsets. Around 5.4% of naive CD4 clonotypes were common to a handful of donors.

Per germline, CDR1 GTSNPN and CDR2 SVGIG (reference sequence). The CDR3 is 15 residues long. V shed 2 bases and J 5 bases; nucleotides not matched to a gene: 6. Positive CCR7 selection of CD45RO-negative cells yielded the naive CD8 cells, and terminally differentiated effector memory CD45RA+ cells were excluded. Nashville, Tennessee was home to all donors, each a Caucasian adult. This receptor was obtained from a man in his late teens or twenties in good health. The sample taken for sequencing was naive CD8+ T cells sorted from blood. The chain joins TRBV30 to TRBJ2-5, with TRBD2 identical over 12 bases. The CDR3 DNA reads TGTGCCTGGAGTCTAGCGGGAGGGCCCCGGGAGACCCAGTACTTC. Translation gives CAWSLAGGPRETQYF.